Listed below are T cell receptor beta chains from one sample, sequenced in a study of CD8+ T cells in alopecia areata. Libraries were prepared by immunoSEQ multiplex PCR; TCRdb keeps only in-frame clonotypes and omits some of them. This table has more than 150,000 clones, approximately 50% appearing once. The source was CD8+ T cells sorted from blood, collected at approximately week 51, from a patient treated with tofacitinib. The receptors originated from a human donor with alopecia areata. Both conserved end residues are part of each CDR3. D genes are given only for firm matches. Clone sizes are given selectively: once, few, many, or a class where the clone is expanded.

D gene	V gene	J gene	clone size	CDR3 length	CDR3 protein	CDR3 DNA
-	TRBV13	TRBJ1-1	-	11	CASSQNREAFF	TGTGCCAGCAGCCAAAACAGAGAAGCTTTCTTT
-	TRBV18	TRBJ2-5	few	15	CASSPPTGAGETQYF	TGTGCCAGCTCACCACCGACGGGAGCCGGGGAGACCCAGTACTTC
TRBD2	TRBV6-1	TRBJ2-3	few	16	CASSELLAGEVDTQYF	TGTGCCAGCAGTGAACTACTAGCGGGGGAGGTAGATACGCAGTATTTT
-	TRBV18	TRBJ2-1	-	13	CATGAGSYNEQFF	TGTGCCACTGGTGCGGGATCCTACAATGAGCAGTTCTTC
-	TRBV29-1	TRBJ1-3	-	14	CSVVGESSGNTIYF	TGCAGCGTTGTGGGAGAGAGCTCTGGAAACACCATATATTTT
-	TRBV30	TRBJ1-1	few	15	CAWTAGPYMNTEAFF	TGTGCCTGGACAGCAGGGCCTTACATGAACACTGAAGCTTTCTTT
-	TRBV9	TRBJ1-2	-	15	CASSVDSGDVYGYTF	TGTGCCAGCAGCGTAGACTCTGGGGATGTATATGGCTACACCTTC
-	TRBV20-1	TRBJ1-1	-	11	CSAWGTPEAFF	TGCAGTGCGTGGGGGACCCCTGAAGCTTTCTTT
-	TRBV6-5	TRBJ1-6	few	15	CASSVQGSANSPLHF	TGTGCCAGCAGTGTACAGGGCAGTGCGAATTCACCCCTCCACTTT
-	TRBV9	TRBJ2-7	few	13	CASSVGGSYEQYF	TGTGCCAGCAGCGTAGGTGGTTCCTACGAGCAGTACTTC
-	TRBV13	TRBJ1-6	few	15	CASSWGPDERSPLHF	TGTGCCAGCAGCTGGGGACCGGATGAAAGATCACCCCTCCACTTT
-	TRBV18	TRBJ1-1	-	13	CASSPGPNTEAFF	TGTGCCAGCTCACCGGGCCCGAACACTGAAGCTTTCTTT
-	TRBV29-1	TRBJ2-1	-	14	CSVEIGAPYNEQFF	TGCAGCGTTGAGATCGGGGCACCCTACAATGAGCAGTTCTTC
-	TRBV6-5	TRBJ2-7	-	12	CASSSSGYEQYF	TGTGCCAGCAGCTCGAGCGGCTACGAGCAGTACTTC
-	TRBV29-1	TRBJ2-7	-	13	CSVDFRRGSEQYF	TGCAGCGTTGATTTTCGAAGAGGGAGCGAGCAGTACTTC
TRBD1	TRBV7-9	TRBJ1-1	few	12	CASSRQGTEAFF	TGTGCCAGCAGCCGACAGGGGACTGAAGCTTTCTTT
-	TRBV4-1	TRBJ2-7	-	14	CASSDPARSYEQYF	TGCGCCAGCAGCGACCCTGCCCGGTCCTACGAGCAGTACTTC
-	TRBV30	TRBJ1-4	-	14	CAWSMGLSGEKLFF	TGTGCCTGGAGTATGGGGTTAAGTGGAGAAAAACTGTTTTTT
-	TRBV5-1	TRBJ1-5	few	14	CASRPGASSQPQHF	TGCGCCAGCAGGCCGGGGGCTTCGTCTCAGCCCCAGCATTTT
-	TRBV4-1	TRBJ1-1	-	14	CASSQRRFNTEAFF	TGCGCCAGCAGCCAACGGCGGTTTAACACTGAAGCTTTCTTT
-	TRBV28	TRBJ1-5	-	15	CASTHRRGSNQPQHF	TGTGCCAGCACCCATCGACGGGGCAGCAATCAGCCCCAGCATTTT
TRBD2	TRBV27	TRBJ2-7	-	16	CASSPREVGALDEQYF	TGTGCCAGCAGCCCTCGGGAGGTTGGGGCCCTGGACGAGCAGTACTTC
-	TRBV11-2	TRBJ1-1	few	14	CASSPGLLGTEAFF	TGTGCCAGCAGCCCGGGACTGTTAGGCACTGAAGCTTTCTTT
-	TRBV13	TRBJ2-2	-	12	CASSSGAGELFF	TGTGCCAGCAGCTCCGGGGCCGGGGAGCTGTTTTTT
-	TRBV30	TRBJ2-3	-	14	CAWTNEGGADTQYF	TGTGCCTGGACCAACGAAGGGGGGGCAGATACGCAGTATTTT
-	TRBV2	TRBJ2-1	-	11	CASSPSHEQFF	TGTGCCAGCTCTCCTAGCCATGAGCAGTTCTTC
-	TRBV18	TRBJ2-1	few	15	CASSPPDPFNNEQFF	TGTGCCAGCTCACCACCGGACCCTTTTAACAATGAGCAGTTCTTC
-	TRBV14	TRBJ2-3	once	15	CASSPNHRGHYTQYF	TGTGCCAGCAGCCCTAACCATAGGGGACACTATACGCAGTATTTT
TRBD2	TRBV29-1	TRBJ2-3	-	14	CSVERGESADTQYF	TGCAGCGTTGAGCGGGGGGAGTCCGCAGATACGCAGTATTTT
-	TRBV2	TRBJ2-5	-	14	CASSRSLLQETQYF	TGTGCCAGCAGCCGGTCCCTGCTACAAGAGACCCAGTACTTC
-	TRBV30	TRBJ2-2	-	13	CAWASEDIGELFF	TGTGCCTGGGCGTCCGAGGACATCGGGGAGCTGTTTTTT
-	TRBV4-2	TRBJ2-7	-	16	CASSQEGAGTVYEQYF	TGTGCCAGCAGCCAAGAGGGGGCCGGGACGGTCTACGAGCAGTACTTC
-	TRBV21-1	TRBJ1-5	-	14	CASSKGQGNQPQHF	TGTGCCAGCAGCAAAGGACAGGGCAATCAGCCCCAGCATTTT
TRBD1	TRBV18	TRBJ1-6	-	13	CASSRDRESPLHF	TGTGCCAGCTCACGGGACAGGGAGTCACCCCTCCACTTT
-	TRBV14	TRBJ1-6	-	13	CASSQAGPAALHF	TGTGCCAGCAGCCAAGCGGGGCCCGCGGCCCTCCACTTT
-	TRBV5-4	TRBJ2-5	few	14	CASSFGLAMETQYF	TGTGCCAGCAGCTTTGGGCTAGCGATGGAGACCCAGTACTTC
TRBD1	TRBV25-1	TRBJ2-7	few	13	CASTPGQFYEQYF	TGTGCCAGCACTCCGGGACAGTTCTACGAGCAGTACTTC
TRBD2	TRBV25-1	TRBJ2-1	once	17	CASSAFGTSGGANEQFF	TGTGCCAGCAGTGCCTTTGGGACTAGCGGGGGGGCTAATGAGCAGTTCTTC
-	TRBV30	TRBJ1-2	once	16	CAWGLDEIRANYGYTF	TGTGCCTGGGGGCTGGACGAGATTAGAGCTAACTATGGCTACACCTTC
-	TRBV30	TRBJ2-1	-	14	CAWSVRGRGNEQFF	TGTGCCTGGAGTGTACGAGGGCGCGGGAATGAGCAGTTCTTC
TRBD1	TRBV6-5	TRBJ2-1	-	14	CASSWTGAYNEQFF	TGTGCCAGCAGTTGGACAGGGGCCTACAATGAGCAGTTCTTC
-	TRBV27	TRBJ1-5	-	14	CASSSLSPSQPQHF	TGTGCCAGCAGTTCCCTATCTCCGTCTCAGCCCCAGCATTTT
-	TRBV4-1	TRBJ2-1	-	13	CASSLRASNEQFF	TGCGCCAGCAGCCTCCGGGCTAGCAATGAGCAGTTCTTC
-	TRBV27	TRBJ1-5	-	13	CASREGPNQPQHF	TGTGCCAGCAGAGAGGGGCCCAATCAGCCCCAGCATTTT
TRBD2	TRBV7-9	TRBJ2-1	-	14	CASRFGRGSHEQFF	TGTGCCAGCCGCTTTGGGCGGGGGTCCCATGAGCAGTTCTTC
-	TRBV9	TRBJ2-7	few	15	CASSVGTASSYEQYF	TGTGCCAGCAGCGTAGGGACGGCCAGCTCCTACGAGCAGTACTTC
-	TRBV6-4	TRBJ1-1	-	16	CASGRSPTGENTEAFF	TGTGCCAGCGGACGGTCACCGACAGGAGAGAACACTGAAGCTTTCTTT
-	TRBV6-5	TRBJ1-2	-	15	CASSYSRGSNYGYTF	TGTGCCAGCAGTTACTCAAGGGGCTCTAACTATGGCTACACCTTC
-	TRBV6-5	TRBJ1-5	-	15	CASSPTPGSNQPQHF	TGTGCCAGCAGCCCGACTCCGGGGAGCAATCAGCCCCAGCATTTT
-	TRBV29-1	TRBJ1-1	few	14	CSVREGLEAREAFF	TGCAGCGTTCGGGAGGGGCTGGAGGCCCGAGAAGCTTTCTTT
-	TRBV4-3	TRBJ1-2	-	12	CASGGGNYGYTF	TGCGCCAGCGGCGGGGGGAACTATGGCTACACCTTC
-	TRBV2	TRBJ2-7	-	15	CASSEAPGAVHEQYF	TGTGCCAGCAGTGAAGCGCCGGGGGCGGTCCACGAGCAGTACTTC
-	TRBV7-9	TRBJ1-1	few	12	CASSSGRTEAFF	TGTGCCAGCAGCTCAGGACGCACTGAAGCTTTCTTT